The rows below give T cell receptor beta chains drawn from one sample of a study of cytomegalovirus exposure and HLA in healthy donors. Clones were read by immunoSEQ multiplex PCR, and TCRdb kept only the in-frame ones, dropping some. This table has 200,000 or so clones, roughly 83% appearing once. Sequences were obtained from PBMCs. Source of these receptors: a girl under 18 in good health and CMV-seronegative. CDR3s include the opening cysteine and the closing phenylalanine or tryptophan. A D gene is named only where the DNA matches it firmly. The size field is filled for only some rows; it gives once, few, many or a size class.

CASSQEKQGHQPQHF TGCGCCAGCAGCCAAGAAAAACAGGGGCATCAGCCCCAGCATTTT - TRBV4-1 TRBD1 TRBJ1-5
CASELLTNEKLFF TGTGCCAGCGAGTTATTAACTAATGAAAAACTGTTTTTT - TRBV2 - TRBJ1-4
CASSLRPAGVTGELFF TGTGCCAGCAGTTTACGTCCAGCGGGAGTCACCGGGGAGCTGTTTTTT - TRBV28 TRBD2 TRBJ2-2
CASSYDRSYEQYF TGTGCCAGCAGCTATGACAGGTCCTACGAGCAGTACTTC - TRBV6-6 - TRBJ2-7
CASRGRSGRGADTQYF TGTGCCAGCAGAGGCAGAAGCGGGAGAGGGGCAGATACGCAGTATTTT - TRBV27 TRBD2 TRBJ2-3
CASSRKHRILRNEQFF TGTGCCAGCAGTCGGAAGCACAGGATTTTAAGGAATGAGCAGTTCTTC - TRBV7-2 - TRBJ2-1
CASSLRDSLYGYTF TGTGCCAGCAGCCTACGGGACAGCCTCTATGGCTACACCTTC - TRBV9 TRBD1 TRBJ1-2
CASSQAYYEQYF TGTGCCAGCAGCCAAGCTTACTACGAGCAGTACTTC - TRBV14 - TRBJ2-7
CAAGNFYEQYF TGTGCCGCAGGGAACTTCTACGAGCAGTACTTC - TRBV19 - TRBJ2-7
CASSLKQVLSSYNEQFF TGTGCCAGCAGTTTAAAGCAGGTCCTCAGCTCCTACAATGAGCAGTTCTTC - TRBV28 - TRBJ2-1
CASSRGQGQYF TGTGCCAGCAGTAGAGGACAGGGGCAGTACTTC - TRBV28 TRBD1 TRBJ2-7
CASSKDRGKETQYF TGTGCCAGTAGTAAGGACAGGGGGAAAGAGACCCAGTACTTC few TRBV19 TRBD1 TRBJ2-5
CASSLMTYTEAFF TGTGCCAGCAGCTTAATGACTTACACTGAAGCTTTCTTT - TRBV7-3 - TRBJ1-1
CASSSMWTVNDQETQYF TGTGCCAGCAGTTCAATGTGGACAGTTAATGACCAAGAGACCCAGTACTTC - TRBV28 - TRBJ2-5
CASSLRGPLYEQYF TGTGCCAGTAGTTTGCGGGGACCCCTCTACGAGCAGTACTTC - TRBV19 - TRBJ2-7
CASSPREGWGQRAFF TGTGCCAGCAGCCCCAGGGAGGGATGGGGTCAGAGAGCTTTCTTT - TRBV9 - TRBJ1-1
CASSPFDGPLREQYF TGTGCCAGCAGTCCATTTGATGGGCCCCTTCGGGAGCAGTACTTC - TRBV9 - TRBJ2-5
CASSLKGQRFTEAFF TGTGCCAGCAGCTTAAAGGGACAGAGGTTTACGGAAGCTTTCTTT - TRBV5-8 TRBD1 TRBJ1-1
CSASDRAEAFF TGCAGTGCGAGCGACAGGGCTGAAGCTTTCTTT - TRBV20-1 TRBD1 TRBJ1-1
CASSLEQGAVQPQHF TGTGCCAGCAGTTTAGAACAGGGGGCTGTTCAGCCCCAGCATTTT - TRBV28 TRBD1 TRBJ1-5
CASSEVLDSRGGYTF TGTGCCAGCAGTGAAGTCTTGGACAGTCGTGGAGGCTACACCTTC - TRBV6-1 - TRBJ1-2
CASSYSTGGGYEQYF TGTGCCAGCAGTTACAGCACAGGGGGAGGCTACGAGCAGTACTTC - TRBV6-5 TRBD1 TRBJ2-7
CASRGAANTGELFF TGCGCCAGCAGGGGGGCCGCGAACACCGGGGAGCTGTTTTTT - TRBV10-2 - TRBJ2-2
CASSSAGTDNYGYTF TGTGCCAGCAGTTCTGCCGGGACAGATAACTATGGCTACACCTTC - TRBV27 TRBD1 TRBJ1-2
CASSLDRDNEKLFF TGTGCCAGCAGCTTAGACAGGGATAATGAAAAACTGTTTTTT - TRBV11-2 - TRBJ1-4
CASVAGIGYGYTF TGTGCCAGCGTGGCAGGGATAGGGTATGGCTACACCTTC - TRBV7-9 - TRBJ1-2
CASRRGQGPEAFF TGTGCCAGCAGGCGGGGACAGGGGCCTGAAGCTTTCTTT few TRBV5-8 TRBD1 TRBJ1-1
CASSQARVNEQFF TGCGCCAGCAGCCAAGCCCGAGTTAATGAGCAGTTCTTC - TRBV4-1 - TRBJ2-1
CASSQDPQGVDTEAFF TGCGCCAGCAGCCAAGATCCACAGGGTGTGGACACTGAAGCTTTCTTT few TRBV4-1 - TRBJ1-1
CASSLAGFPGNEAFF TGTGCCAGCAGCTTAGCGGGTTTCCCCGGGAATGAAGCTTTCTTT - TRBV7-2 - TRBJ1-1
CASSYFKHSGANVLTF TGTGCCAGCAGTTACTTCAAGCACTCTGGGGCCAACGTCCTGACTTTC - TRBV6-5 - TRBJ2-6
CASSLDLGQGIEKLFF TGTGCCAGCAGTCTCGACCTGGGACAGGGGATTGAAAAACTGTTTTTT - TRBV27 TRBD1 TRBJ1-4
CASSLASYETEAFF TGTGCCAGCAGCTTAGCGAGCTATGAGACTGAAGCTTTCTTT once TRBV7-9 - TRBJ1-1
CASRRTGGPGQPQHF TGTGCCAGCAGGCGGACAGGGGGACCTGGTCAGCCCCAGCATTTT - TRBV2 TRBD1 TRBJ1-5
CASSERQGVFGTWQPQHF TGTGCCAGCAGCGAACGACAGGGCGTATTCGGCACCTGGCAGCCCCAGCATTTT - TRBV28 TRBD1 TRBJ1-5
CASSLGGGIGEQFF TGTGCCAGCAGCTTAGGGGGGGGGATAGGTGAGCAGTTCTTC - TRBV11-3 TRBD2 TRBJ2-1
CASSFRTGHNEQFF TGTGCCAGCAGTTTTCGGACAGGGCACAATGAGCAGTTCTTC - TRBV28 TRBD1 TRBJ2-1
CASSQTYQTGVREQYF TGTGCCAGCAGCCAAACGTACCAGACAGGAGTGCGGGAGCAGTACTTC - TRBV7-2 - TRBJ2-7
CASSLVEREGYGYTF TGTGCCAGCAGCTTAGTCGAGAGGGAGGGCTATGGCTACACCTTC - TRBV7-9 - TRBJ1-2
CASSGGTGEVSYEQYF TGTGCCAGCAGTGGGGGGACAGGGGAAGTCTCCTACGAGCAGTACTTC few TRBV6-1 TRBD1 TRBJ2-7
CASSRRQDYEQYF TGTGCCAGCAGTAGAAGACAGGACTACGAGCAGTACTTC - TRBV6-1 - TRBJ2-7
CAWSVYQRWGPSSYEQYF TGTGCCTGGAGTGTTTATCAAAGGTGGGGGCCATCCTCCTACGAGCAGTACTTC - TRBV30 - TRBJ2-7
CASIRGRTPSRTEAFF TGTGCCAGCATCCGGGGGAGGACACCAAGTCGCACTGAAGCTTTCTTT - TRBV5-6 - TRBJ1-1